This T cell receptor (beta chain) was found in a study of tumor-infiltrating lymphocytes in primary liver carcinoma. Findings and caveats of the study: Whereas tumor region pairs overlapped more, tumor-adjacent and tumor-blood pairs overlapped less. A significantly higher top-250-clone fraction was recorded for tumors than for blood (p = 0.039).

For each extraction, RNA and DNA were obtained together from 20-30 mg of unsorted bulk tissue. Every patient in the cohort had a primary liver carcinoma. That carcinoma was treated by surgical resection. Tumor samples each held over 75% viable tumor cells. Deletions cut 9 bases from V and 4 bases from J, with 15 bases between. This CDR3 has 13 residues. Note on this clonotype: What it binds is unknown.

The investigators made TCR beta cDNA from approximately 500 ng total RNA, using a constant-region primer. It was through three nested multiplex PCR rounds of slightly modified ARM-PCR that TCR beta libraries arose. Two initial PCR rounds of about 9 cycles each paired TRBV1-TRBV30 forward primers with a C-beta reverse primer. In TCRdb, the multiplex PCR reads were re-called with MiXCR into one record per CDR3 protein. This repertoire shows 50,000 or so distinct CDR3 sequences, around 73% found once; its top ten account for around 22%. The clonotype was recovered from a man aged 40-55 years with primary liver carcinoma and hepatitis B virus infection. The rearrangement uses TRBV12-3 or TRBV12-4 and TRBJ2-5, with a weak D call TRBD2 (5 bases). The sequenced sample was liver tumor tissue from sampling region 5. Stated subset: tumor region T5, tumor centre. CDR3 amino acids: CASSLSEPETQYF. CDR3 coding DNA: TGTGCCAGTAGTCTTAGCGAACCAGAGACCCAGTACTTC.